This T cell receptor (beta chain) originates from a study of OX40 agonist ivuxolimab in advanced cancers. Study-level findings and limits: Clonal expansion was among the lowest in partial responders at 0.1-3.0 mg/kg, especially CD8+. CD4+ and CD8+ T cells in blood underwent clonal expansion by week 6 at 0.1 to 3.0 mg/kg. In CD8+ T cells, expanded clones were on average more numerous than in CD4+. Low normalized clonal expansion also occurred in some nonresponding patients.

As concerns this clone: Its antigen is currently unknown.

Sequenced by immunoSEQ multiplex PCR; TCRdb stores in-frame clones only, minus some. The table has 70,000 to 95,000 clones, 85% to 90% seen once; the top ten hold 0.76%. Looked up from germline, CDR1 is SEHNR and CDR2 is FQNEAQ (reference sequence). V lost 1 base and J 7 bases, leaving 7 bases between the germline ends. This CDR3 is 12 amino acids long. This receptor was taken from an adult with an advanced solid tumor such as melanoma, head and neck, liver or kidney cancer. J is TRBJ1-1 and V is TRBV7-9; D is uncertain. Specimen: CD4+ or CD8+ T cells sorted from blood, collected in a trial of the OX40 agonist ivuxolimab. CDR3 protein: CASSLGVGEAFF. The CDR3 DNA reads TGTGCCAGCAGCTTAGGGGTCGGTGAAGCTTTCTTT.